This T cell receptor (beta chain) derives from a study of shared clonotypes between healthy human individuals. Whole-study findings and limits: Of the naive CD4 clonotypes, about 5% were shared across a handful of donors.

The authors ran the assay at deep level. The assay was immunoSEQ multiplex PCR, and TCRdb's table has in-frame clones only and misses some. The top ten hold approximately 0.35% of the sample, which has some 2,500,000 clones, 80% to 95% seen once. Donors comprised healthy HIV-negative adults lacking recent acute infections or vaccinations. Concerning this clone: Its specificity is not known.

This clonotype was obtained from a man aged 18 to 35 in good health. Some clones in this sample may be carry-over from other donors' samples. Material: naive CD4+ T cells from PBMCs. Described subset: CD45RA+ positively selected.

CDR3: CASSPANPTDTQYF. CDR3 nucleotides: TGTGCCAGCTCACCCGCAAACCCCACAGATACGCAGTATTTT. The chain carries TRBV18 and TRBJ2-3; the D is unclear. Germline V gene sequence: CDR1 KGHSH, CDR2 LQKENI. The CDR3 consists of 14 residues. Trimming removed 3 bases at V and 2 bases at J, with 9 bases between. Combining the CDR3 with reference TRBV18 and TRBJ2-3 gives the whole variable domain NAGVMQNPRHLVRRRGQEARLRCSPMKGHSHVYWYRQLPEEGLKFMVYLQKENIIDESGMPKERFSAEFPKEGPSILRIQQVVRGDSAAYFCASSPANPTDTQYFGPGTRLTVL.